The following is a T cell receptor (beta chain) sequence with its context. The antigen remains unidentified. 13 Jbeta primers and 60 Vbeta primers were used for the PCR. Here immunoSEQ multiplex PCR was the method, and the copy in TCRdb shows in-frame clones only, minus some. Counted here are about 200,000 clones, about 81% occurring once; the ten biggest clones make up less than 3.5%. Germline lookup yields CDR1 SEHNR and CDR2 FQNEAQ (reference sequence). There are 17 residues in the CDR3. V lost 2 bases, J lost 2 bases, and 6 bases stayed unmatched. The data derive from a study of cytomegalovirus exposure and HLA in healthy donors. Study results and limitations: As a later analysis revealed, the rate of TCR association differed by HLA locus, with DRB1 most and HLA-C fewest.

The sequenced material came from PBMCs. This chain links TRBV7-9 with TRBJ2-4; 10 nucleotides agree with TRBD2. The clonotype originates from a woman in her thirties or forties in good health and CMV-seronegative. The CDR3 is CASSLTSGGATKNIQYF. The CDR3 DNA reads as TGTGCCAGCAGCTTAACGAGCGGGGGGGCTACCAAAAACATTCAGTACTTC. Full variable domain (rest looked up from reference TRBV7-9 and TRBJ2-4): DTGVSQNPRHKITKRGQNVTFRCDPISEHNRLYWYRQTLGQGPEFLTYFQNEAQLEKSRLLSDRFSAERPKGSFSTLEIQRTEQGDSAMYLCASSLTSGGATKNIQYFGAGTRLSVL.